Sequencing of this T cell receptor (beta chain) was carried out in a study of control samples from healthy donors and cancer patients. V was clipped by 2 bases and J by 10 bases, with 20 bases between them. The CDR3 is made up of 15 amino acids. CDR1 and CDR2 from the germline V gene are SGHTA and FQGNSA. In this sample, this clone turned up once. Assay: immunoSEQ multiplex PCR; the TCRdb copy retains only in-frame clones and omits some. Of some 150,000 clones in the sample, about 90% are singletons; the top ten hold 5.5% to 9%. The sample consisted of blood. The chain has TRBV7-2 and TRBJ1-2, with D possibly being TRBD1 (5 bases). The receptor was derived from a young man in good health. The CDR3 here is CASSLYSDRSGVYTF. The CDR3 nucleotides read TGTGCCAGCAGCTTATATAGCGACAGATCTGGCGTCTACACCTTC.